Here is one TCR beta chain with its context. Its target is unknown. The source of the sample is a study of cytomegalovirus exposure and HLA in healthy donors. Study observations and caveats: It was fewer than 200 TCR beta chains that were listed as cytomegalovirus-associated. After further analysis at a later stage, roughly 15,000 TCR beta sequences were associated with HLA alleles at 0.05 false discovery rate. Trimming of TCR beta V- and J-genes showed a link, identified in a later analysis, to a missense DCLRE1C variant. Judged likely to be a sequencing artifact was a cluster of highly shared sequence variants.

Losses at the gene ends were 7 bases for V and 1 base for J; bases not matched to a gene: 4. The CDR3 contains 12 residues. The germline gives CDR1 SQVTM, CDR2 ANQGSEA. PCR amplification relied on 60 Vbeta primers (plus 13 Jbeta primers). Some clones are missing from TCRdb's copy, which holds only in-frame ones; the method was immunoSEQ multiplex PCR. The sample lists some 180,000 clones, around three quarters occurring once. This sequence was found in a woman younger than 45 in good health and CMV-seronegative. This chain connects TRBV29-1 to TRBJ2-7, with 7 bases matching TRBD1. The sample was PBMCs. The CDR3 loop reads CSGGQTSYEQYF. CDR3 coding DNA: TGCAGCGGGGGACAGACATCCTACGAGCAGTACTTC.